Below, 13 T cell receptor beta chains from the same sample are listed, as sequenced in a study of shared clonotypes between healthy human individuals. Profiled with immunoSEQ multiplex PCR; TCRdb holds only in-frame clones, not every one. This sample has some 2,400,000 clones, with almost 96% found just once. The sample was naive CD4+ T cells sorted from blood. Subset: CD45RA+ positively selected. The source is a man between 18 and 29 years old in good health.

This chain uses TRBV6-6 with TRBJ2-7; TRBD2 matches at 8 bases. J was trimmed by 2 bases and V by 7 bases; bases with no gene match: 10. The CDR3 runs to 15 residues. Germline CDR1 reads MNHNY; CDR2 reads SVGAGI (reference sequence). The CDR3: CASTQGTSGPYEQYF. The CDR3 nucleotides read TGTGCCAGCACTCAGGGTACTAGCGGCCCCTACGAGCAGTACTTC.

The chain carries TRBV30 and TRBJ1-2; D remains ambiguous. V was cut by 2 bases and J by 8 bases, with 18 bases left in between. From germline, CDR1 is GTSNPN and CDR2 SVGIG (reference sequence). This CDR3 is built from 14 residues. The CDR3 reads CAWSWTGVGPGYTF. In DNA, the CDR3 is TGTGCCTGGAGTTGGACGGGCGTCGGTCCCGGCTACACCTTC. The complete variable domain, with remaining parts taken from reference TRBV30 and TRBJ1-2, reads SQTIHQWPATLVQPVGSPLSLECTVEGTSNPNLYWYRQAAGRGLQLLFYSVGIGQISSEVPQNLSASRPQDRQFILSSKKLLLSDSGFYLCAWSWTGVGPGYTFGSGTRLTVV.

V usage is TRBV2 and J usage is TRBJ1-6; 7 bases align to TRBD1. The germline V gene encodes CDR1 SNHLY and CDR2 FYNNEI. The CDR3 is 14 amino acids. V was pared by 6 bases and J by 9 bases, with 8 bases of the junction left unmatched. The CDR3 is CASRGDSSSSPLHF. For the CDR3, the DNA is TGTGCCAGCAGGGGGGACAGTAGTAGTTCACCCCTCCACTTT.

The V gene is TRBV27, the J gene TRBJ1-2; the D gene is possibly TRBD1 (5 bases). The germline V gene has CDR1 MNHEY and CDR2 SMNVEV (reference sequence). There are 14 residues in the CDR3. The V gene lost 6 bases and the J gene lost 4 bases, with 15 bases spanning the gap. CDR3 DNA sequence: TGTGCCAGCAGCCCGGGGACCCGAGGCTATGGCTACACCTTC. Translating gives CASSPGTRGYGYTF.

The chain uses TRBV6-5 and TRBJ2-5; 11 nucleotides line up with TRBD2. CDR1 is MNHEY, CDR2 SVGAGI, per germline. The V segment lost 6 bases and the J segment 8 bases; nucleotides outside the gene matches: 11. There are 15 residues in the CDR3. In nucleotides, the CDR3 is TGTGCCAGCAGAAACGGACTAGCGGGCGGTGTCACCCAGTACTTC. Amino acids: CASRNGLAGGVTQYF.

To note about this clone: In the same sample, other DNA sequences code for this CDR3. The chain is built from TRBV7-9 and TRBJ2-5; weak D call: TRBD1 (5 bases). Per germline, CDR1 SEHNR and CDR2 FQNEAQ (reference sequence). CDR3 length: 14 residues. V was clipped by 1 base and J by 4 bases, with 10 bases between them. CDR3 sequence reads: CASSLEAGRETQYF. The CDR3 DNA reads as TGTGCCAGCAGCTTAGAGGCAGGGCGAGAGACCCAGTACTTC.

The chain employs TRBV19 and TRBJ1-5; 7 bases line up with TRBD1. This CDR3 comprises 15 residues. Germline CDR1 and CDR2: LNHDA and SQIVND (reference sequence). V was pared by 6 bases and J by 4 bases, with 9 bases of the junction left unmatched. The CDR3 DNA reads as TGTGCCAGTAGCGACGGGACAGTCGGGAATCAGCCCCAGCATTTT. Residues: CASSDGTVGNQPQHF.

J is TRBJ1-5 and V is TRBV28; tentatively, D is TRBD1 (6 bases). There are 13 residues in the CDR3. The V and J ends lost 6 bases and 3 bases respectively, with 9 bases between them. Germline loops: CDR1 MDHEN, CDR2 SYDVKM. The CDR3 bases are TGTGCCAGCAGGACAGGAAACAATCAGCCCCAGCATTTT. It codes for CASRTGNNQPQHF.

The CDR3 coding sequence is TGCGCCAGCAGTGAGTCGTGGGGGATGAACACTGAAGCTTTCTTT. The encoded protein is CASSESWGMNTEAFF. J is TRBJ1-1 and V is TRBV10-2; TRBD1 might be the D (5 bases). Germline V gene sequence: CDR1 WSHSY, CDR2 SAAADI. The CDR3 length is 15 residues. The germline V and J ends were trimmed by 0 bases and 0 bases, with 8 bases remaining between them.

The gene calls are TRBV18 and TRBJ2-6, with D uncertain. The germline gives CDR1 KGHSH, CDR2 LQKENI. The V end lost 2 bases, the J end lost 3 bases, and 8 bases lay between the germline ends. The CDR3 spans 15 residues. CDR3 bases: TGTGCCAGCTCACCAAGAGGAAATGGGGCCAACGTCCTGACTTTC. Amino acids: CASSPRGNGANVLTF. The full variable domain, rest sourced from reference TRBV18 and TRBJ2-6, is NAGVMQNPRHLVRRRGQEARLRCSPMKGHSHVYWYRQLPEEGLKFMVYLQKENIIDESGMPKERFSAEFPKEGPSILRIQQVVRGDSAAYFCASSPRGNGANVLTFGAGSRLTVL.

This chain joins TRBV5-6 and TRBJ1-4; 7 nucleotides align to TRBD1. V was pared by 5 bases and J by 5 bases, with 12 bases of the junction left unmatched. The CDR3 loop spans 16 amino acids. CDR1 and CDR2 from the germline V gene are SGHDT and YYEEEE. This CDR3 reads CASSFLSGQPNEKLFF. CDR3 nucleotides: TGTGCCAGCAGTTTCCTGTCGGGACAGCCAAATGAAAAACTGTTTTTT.

The chain combines TRBV10-3 with TRBJ2-7; 7 bases line up with TRBD1. Germline CDR1 is ENHRY and CDR2 is SYGVKD. The CDR3 is made up of 16 amino acids. The V and J ends lost 2 bases and 2 bases, in that order; junction bases with no gene match: 9. The CDR3 DNA reads as TGTGCCATCAGTGAGGGGTGGGGACAGTGGCCCTACGAGCAGTACTTC. Translated: CAISEGWGQWPYEQYF.

The chain uses TRBV4-1 and TRBJ1-6; possibly TRBD1 for D (6 bases). The CDR3 is 15 residues long. Between the trimmed V and J ends, which lost 1 base and 6 bases, there was a span of 10 bases. The V gene's germline CDR1 is MGHRA and CDR2 YSYEKL. The CDR3 sequence is CASSQGGHPNSPLHF. The CDR3 region has the DNA TGCGCCAGCAGCCAAGGGGGACACCCTAATTCACCCCTCCACTTT.